This T cell receptor (beta chain) was retrieved from a study of shared T cell receptors in the human thymus. The CDR3 extends over 14 amino acids. The ends were cut back, 1 base at V and 7 bases at J, with 12 bases in the middle. The germline gives CDR1 SGHRS, CDR2 YFSETQ. Produced via immunoSEQ multiplex PCR; TCRdb's table is partial and in-frame only. The profile covers hundreds of thousands of clones, with 70% to 90% appearing a single time and approximately 0.0097% taken by the ten largest. These same records also appear under a second study, on human thymus T cells. That report adds: Resections obtained during corrective heart surgery supplied the thymus tissue. Thymic and blood repertoires appeared to carry a bias in their V and J gene usage. Related research described thymic repertoires that were highly overlapping among unrelated individuals.

The source is a boy younger than two with a congenital heart defect. Sample: thymocytes. This rearrangement joins TRBV5-1 to TRBJ2-1; D unresolved. The CDR3 protein is CASSLIGSGNEQFF. The CDR3 DNA sequence: TGCGCCAGCAGCTTGATCGGGTCCGGGAATGAGCAGTTCTTC.